The rows below give T cell receptor beta chains drawn from one sample of a study of T cells in Graves' hyperthyroidism and ophthalmopathy. One entry per CDR3 protein results from TCRdb running MiXCR on the multiplex PCR reads. This sample has approximately 430,000 distinct CDR3 sequences, with roughly 14% found just once. The sequenced sample consisted of blood. The receptors here all came from a young man with Graves' ophthalmopathy. CDR3s include the opening cysteine and the closing phenylalanine or tryptophan. Each record gives: CDR3 protein, CDR3 DNA, J gene, D gene, clone size, V gene. A D gene is named only where the DNA matches it firmly. Expanded clones get a size class; other rows say once, few or many, or leave the size out.

CDR3aa: CASSEVTYGYTF
CDR3nt: TGTGCCAGCAGTGAAGTAACCTATGGCTACACCTTC
j_gene: TRBJ1-2
d_gene: -
abundance: many
v_gene: TRBV6-1

CDR3aa: CASQRGFTDEQYF
CDR3nt: TGTGCCAGCCAACGTGGCTTTACCGACGAGCAGTACTTC
j_gene: TRBJ2-7
d_gene: -
abundance: many
v_gene: TRBV7-9

CDR3aa: CASSFRGSNQPQHF
CDR3nt: TGTGCCAGCAGTTTTAGGGGTAGCAATCAGCCCCAGCATTTT
j_gene: TRBJ1-5
d_gene: -
abundance: many
v_gene: TRBV27

CDR3aa: CASSSRLAGAFDEQFF
CDR3nt: TGTGCCAGCAGTTCAAGACTAGCGGGAGCATTCGATGAGCAGTTCTTC
j_gene: TRBJ2-1
d_gene: TRBD2
abundance: many
v_gene: TRBV7-9

CDR3aa: CASSRQGLENIQYF
CDR3nt: TGTGCCAGCAGCAGACAGGGACTGGAAAACATTCAGTACTTC
j_gene: TRBJ2-4
d_gene: -
abundance: many
v_gene: TRBV6-2/TRBV6-3

CDR3aa: CASSSPSLAGVHEQFF
CDR3nt: TGTGCCAGCAGTTCACCCTCACTAGCGGGAGTCCATGAGCAGTTCTTC
j_gene: TRBJ2-1
d_gene: TRBD2
abundance: many
v_gene: TRBV7-9

CDR3aa: CASSLAGFNTEAFF
CDR3nt: TGTGCCAGCAGCTTAGCAGGCTTCAACACTGAAGCTTTCTTT
j_gene: TRBJ1-1
d_gene: -
abundance: few
v_gene: TRBV11-2

CDR3aa: CATSGYSSYNEQFF
CDR3nt: TGTGCCACCAGTGGGTACAGCTCCTACAATGAGCAGTTCTTC
j_gene: TRBJ2-1
d_gene: -
abundance: -
v_gene: TRBV24-1

CDR3aa: CASSLEGTGSWTF
CDR3nt: TGTGCCAGCAGCTTGGAGGGGACAGGGAGTTGGACCTTC
j_gene: TRBJ1-2
d_gene: TRBD1
abundance: many
v_gene: TRBV7-9

CDR3aa: CASSQEPLGYTF
CDR3nt: TGTGCCAGCAGCCAAGAACCCCTAGGCTACACCTTC
j_gene: TRBJ1-2
d_gene: -
abundance: few
v_gene: TRBV3-1

CDR3aa: CASSLGGGLSYNEQFF
CDR3nt: TGTGCCAGCAGCCTAGGGGGCGGGTTATCCTACAATGAGCAGTTCTTC
j_gene: TRBJ2-1
d_gene: TRBD1
abundance: many
v_gene: TRBV7-8

CDR3aa: CSAHNPKLYSNQPQHF
CDR3nt: TGCAGTGCTCATAATCCGAAGTTGTATAGCAATCAGCCCCAGCATTTT
j_gene: TRBJ1-5
d_gene: -
abundance: few
v_gene: TRBV20-1

CDR3aa: CASSLPGETQYF
CDR3nt: TGTGCCAGCAGCTTACCGGGTGAGACCCAGTACTTC
j_gene: TRBJ2-5
d_gene: -
abundance: many
v_gene: TRBV13

CDR3aa: CASSTDRVTYNEQFF
CDR3nt: TGTGCCAGCAGCACGGACAGGGTCACCTACAATGAGCAGTTCTTC
j_gene: TRBJ2-1
d_gene: TRBD1
abundance: -
v_gene: TRBV5-4

CDR3aa: CASRTDRSGNTIYF
CDR3nt: TGTGCCAGCAGAACGGACAGGTCTGGAAACACCATATATTTT
j_gene: TRBJ1-3
d_gene: TRBD1
abundance: few
v_gene: TRBV12-3/TRBV12-4

CDR3aa: CASSLLGESQPQHF
CDR3nt: TGTGCCAGCAGTCTACTGGGGGAGAGTCAGCCCCAGCATTTT
j_gene: TRBJ1-5
d_gene: -
abundance: few
v_gene: TRBV27

CDR3aa: CSVDGGQGAGQPQHF
CDR3nt: TGCAGCGTTGATGGGGGACAGGGGGCAGGGCAGCCCCAGCATTTT
j_gene: TRBJ1-5
d_gene: TRBD1
abundance: few
v_gene: TRBV29-1

CDR3aa: CASKANYGYTF
CDR3nt: TGTGCCAGCAAAGCTAACTATGGCTACACCTTC
j_gene: TRBJ1-2
d_gene: -
abundance: few
v_gene: TRBV5-5

CDR3aa: CASSWGGGGEETQYF
CDR3nt: TGTGCCAGCAGCTGGGGGGGGGGCGGAGAAGAGACCCAGTACTTC
j_gene: TRBJ2-5
d_gene: -
abundance: -
v_gene: TRBV11-2

CDR3aa: CASRSIEEKLFF
CDR3nt: TGTGCCAGCAGATCAATAGAGGAAAAACTGTTTTTT
j_gene: TRBJ1-4
d_gene: -
abundance: -
v_gene: TRBV7-9

CDR3aa: CASSLGDRGRTGELFF
CDR3nt: TGTGCCAGCAGCTTAGGAGACAGGGGGCGCACCGGGGAGCTGTTTTTT
j_gene: TRBJ2-2
d_gene: TRBD1
abundance: few
v_gene: TRBV7-6

CDR3aa: CASSQDGAAGAFF
CDR3nt: TGCGCCAGCAGCCAAGATGGGGCAGCGGGTGCTTTCTTT
j_gene: TRBJ1-1
d_gene: -
abundance: few
v_gene: TRBV4-1

CDR3aa: CSVEERGGYEQYF
CDR3nt: TGCAGCGTTGAAGAGCGGGGGGGCTACGAGCAGTACTTC
j_gene: TRBJ2-7
d_gene: TRBD2
abundance: many
v_gene: TRBV29-1

CDR3aa: CASSLRTGGLGYTF
CDR3nt: TGTGCCAGCAGCTTGAGGACAGGTGGTTTAGGCTACACCTTC
j_gene: TRBJ1-2
d_gene: TRBD1
abundance: many
v_gene: TRBV5-8

CDR3aa: CAIRQGTSNSPLHF
CDR3nt: TGTGCCATCAGACAGGGGACCTCAAATTCACCCCTCCACTTT
j_gene: TRBJ1-6
d_gene: TRBD1
abundance: -
v_gene: TRBV10-3

CDR3aa: CASSLELAGSYEQYF
CDR3nt: TGTGCCAGCAGCTTAGAACTAGCGGGGTCCTACGAGCAGTACTTC
j_gene: TRBJ2-7
d_gene: TRBD2
abundance: many
v_gene: TRBV7-8

CDR3aa: CSDEYGYTF
CDR3nt: TGCAGTGATGAATACGGCTACACCTTC
j_gene: TRBJ1-2
d_gene: -
abundance: -
v_gene: TRBV20-1

CDR3aa: CASSASFSRGGAYEQYF
CDR3nt: TGTGCCAGCAGTGCCTCCTTTAGCCGGGGAGGGGCTTACGAGCAGTACTTC
j_gene: TRBJ2-7
d_gene: TRBD2
abundance: many
v_gene: TRBV2

CDR3aa: CASSEAGGSSYNEQFF
CDR3nt: TGTGCCAGCAGCGAAGCCGGGGGGAGCTCCTACAATGAGCAGTTCTTC
j_gene: TRBJ2-1
d_gene: TRBD2
abundance: few
v_gene: TRBV14

CDR3aa: CASSLAKATDQETQYF
CDR3nt: TGCGCCAGCAGCTTGGCCAAGGCGACAGACCAAGAGACCCAGTACTTC
j_gene: TRBJ2-5
d_gene: -
abundance: many
v_gene: TRBV5-1

CDR3aa: CSAPDRLNTEAFF
CDR3nt: TGCAGTGCCCCGGACAGGTTGAACACTGAAGCTTTCTTT
j_gene: TRBJ1-1
d_gene: TRBD1
abundance: -
v_gene: TRBV20-1

CDR3aa: CASSLGQFMNTEAFF
CDR3nt: TGTGCCAGCAGCTTGGGACAGTTCATGAACACTGAAGCTTTCTTT
j_gene: TRBJ1-1
d_gene: -
abundance: -
v_gene: TRBV5-5

CDR3aa: CASSEPLRPYIQYF
CDR3nt: TGTGCCAGCAGTGAACCACTAAGGCCCTACATTCAGTACTTC
j_gene: TRBJ2-4
d_gene: -
abundance: many
v_gene: TRBV6-2/TRBV6-3

CDR3aa: CASSLEGTEETQYF
CDR3nt: TGCGCCAGCAGCTTGGAGGGGACAGAAGAGACCCAGTACTTC
j_gene: TRBJ2-5
d_gene: TRBD1
abundance: -
v_gene: TRBV5-1

CDR3aa: CASSQERGTYEQYF
CDR3nt: TGTGCCAGCAGCCAAGAACGGGGGACCTACGAGCAGTACTTC
j_gene: TRBJ2-7
d_gene: -
abundance: many
v_gene: TRBV3-1

CDR3aa: CASSLALVGTYEQYF
CDR3nt: TGTGCCAGCAGCTTGGCTCTAGTGGGAACCTACGAGCAGTACTTC
j_gene: TRBJ2-7
d_gene: -
abundance: -
v_gene: TRBV5-6

CDR3aa: CSVRLAKNIQYF
CDR3nt: TGCAGTGTTCGCCTAGCCAAAAACATTCAGTACTTC
j_gene: TRBJ2-4
d_gene: -
abundance: few
v_gene: TRBV20-1

CDR3aa: CASGRLSGGGTDTQYF
CDR3nt: TGTGCCAGCGGGCGCTTGAGCGGGGGGGGCACAGATACGCAGTATTTT
j_gene: TRBJ2-3
d_gene: TRBD2
abundance: few
v_gene: TRBV6-1

CDR3aa: CAISTDRGGNYGYTF
CDR3nt: TGTGCCATCAGTACCGACAGGGGAGGTAACTATGGCTACACCTTC
j_gene: TRBJ1-2
d_gene: TRBD1
abundance: many
v_gene: TRBV10-3

CDR3aa: CASSPTGHSDQPQHF
CDR3nt: TGTGCCAGCAGCCCCACGGGACACTCTGATCAGCCCCAGCATTTT
j_gene: TRBJ1-5
d_gene: -
abundance: many
v_gene: TRBV3-1

CDR3aa: CAISESTRAGTHIQYF
CDR3nt: TGTGCCATCAGTGAGTCGACTCGGGCGGGTACTCACATTCAGTACTTC
j_gene: TRBJ2-4
d_gene: -
abundance: -
v_gene: TRBV10-3

CDR3aa: CASSLRAAKNTGELFF
CDR3nt: TGCGCCAGCAGCTTGAGGGCGGCCAAGAACACCGGGGAGCTGTTTTTT
j_gene: TRBJ2-2
d_gene: -
abundance: -
v_gene: TRBV5-1

CDR3aa: CASSIDRLTNYEQYF
CDR3nt: TGTGCCAGTAGTATAGATCGCCTGACCAACTACGAGCAGTACTTC
j_gene: TRBJ2-7
d_gene: -
abundance: -
v_gene: TRBV19

CDR3aa: CSVGGQGAWETQYF
CDR3nt: TGCAGCGTTGGTGGTCAGGGGGCTTGGGAGACCCAGTACTTC
j_gene: TRBJ2-5
d_gene: TRBD1
abundance: -
v_gene: TRBV29-1

CDR3aa: CASSLDSTYEQYF
CDR3nt: TGTGCCAGCAGCTTAGACTCTACCTACGAGCAGTACTTC
j_gene: TRBJ2-7
d_gene: -
abundance: many
v_gene: TRBV11-2

CDR3aa: CASSQDTGGKTQYF
CDR3nt: TGCGCCAGCAGCCAAGATACCGGGGGAAAGACCCAGTACTTC
j_gene: TRBJ2-5
d_gene: -
abundance: -
v_gene: TRBV4-1

CDR3aa: CASGLADVGLYNEQFF
CDR3nt: TGTGCTAGTGGTTTGGCAGACGTCGGGCTCTACAATGAGCAGTTCTTC
j_gene: TRBJ2-1
d_gene: -
abundance: many
v_gene: TRBV12-5

CDR3aa: CASSHARGQISGANVLTF
CDR3nt: TGTGCCAGCAGCCACGCCCGGGGACAGATCTCTGGGGCCAACGTCCTGACTTTC
j_gene: TRBJ2-6
d_gene: TRBD1
abundance: few
v_gene: TRBV3-1

CDR3aa: CATSGEYDSSRLGNTIYF
CDR3nt: TGTGCCACCAGCGGAGAATATGACAGTTCCCGTCTTGGAAACACCATATATTTT
j_gene: TRBJ1-3
d_gene: -
abundance: -
v_gene: TRBV15

CDR3aa: CSARTGSNTGELFF
CDR3nt: TGCAGCGCCCGGACAGGGTCGAACACCGGGGAGCTGTTTTTT
j_gene: TRBJ2-2
d_gene: TRBD1
abundance: many
v_gene: TRBV29-1

CDR3aa: CSARDRGYEQYF
CDR3nt: TGCAGTGCCAGAGACAGGGGCTACGAGCAGTACTTC
j_gene: TRBJ2-7
d_gene: TRBD1
abundance: many
v_gene: TRBV20-1

CDR3aa: CASSAGEGYSPFF
CDR3nt: TGTGCCAGCAGCGCCGGAGAGGGCTACTCCCCGTTCTTC
j_gene: TRBJ2-1
d_gene: -
abundance: -
v_gene: TRBV2

CDR3aa: CAWRESTDTQYF
CDR3nt: TGTGCCTGGAGGGAAAGCACAGATACGCAGTATTTT
j_gene: TRBJ2-3
d_gene: -
abundance: many
v_gene: TRBV30

CDR3aa: CSASEWWGGSYEQYF
CDR3nt: TGCAGTGCTAGCGAGTGGTGGGGGGGCTCCTACGAGCAGTACTTC
j_gene: TRBJ2-7
d_gene: TRBD2
abundance: many
v_gene: TRBV20-1